This record concerns one T cell receptor (beta chain) sequence. Germline trimming cut 5 bases from V and 3 bases from J; bases unmatched to any gene: 23. This CDR3 contains 22 residues. These data come from a study of T cells after yellow fever vaccination. TCRdb re-called the 5' RACE reads with MiXCR, one entry per CDR3 protein. Found here are 620,000 or so distinct CDR3 sequences, 17% of them singletons; the top ten hold roughly a sixth. The source material was PBMCs, sampled 5 days after the first yellow fever vaccination. The chain recombines TRBV23-1 with TRBJ2-1, with TRBD2 identical over 12 bases. TRBV23-1 is an open reading frame, and its role is uncertain. This TCR came from a man aged 18 to 30 who received the YFV17D yellow fever vaccine. This CDR3 is CASSMPEGRITSGGLNYNEQFF. As DNA, the CDR3 is TGCGCCAGCAGTATGCCAGAGGGCCGAATTACTAGCGGGGGGTTAAACTACAATGAGCAGTTCTTC.